This T cell receptor beta chain was identified during a study of T cells in narcolepsy (dated by TCRdb to 2016 to 2018). About the study as a whole: The study enrolled patients with narcolepsy type 1 or type 2 (NT1, NT2) together with healthy control donors. Autoreactive T cells targeting hypocretin neuron self-antigens (hypocretin, TRIB2) were sought in narcolepsy patients, and TCR Vbeta sequencing was used to track clonotypes in blood and CSF.

As for this clone: Its cognate antigen has yet to be identified. No qualities accompany the bases; no much larger clone lies one base away.

For TCR Vbeta sequencing, memory CD4+ T cells were sorted ex vivo from the peripheral blood of both healthy controls and narcolepsy patients. Points the paper makes about the study in general: Some blood memory CD4+ repertoires from patients and controls contained no sequences matching autoreactive T cell clones. Plots that compared CSF and blood CD4+ T cell clonotypes from the same patient highlighted HCRT-specific and TRIB2-specific autoreactive clonotypes. Autoreactive clonotypes were reported to be detected serially in the blood of the same patients and of different patients, but not in the blood of healthy controls. Patients and controls had similar numbers of sequenced blood memory CD4+ clonotypes, with averages of around 40,000 in patients and some 33,000 in controls.

Trimming at the junction amounts to 0 bases on V and 5 bases on J, and the germline ends lie 10 bases apart. Reading from cysteine to phenylalanine, the CDR3 counts 15 amino acids. The sequence is cut down to CDR3 DNA, 45 bases in frame from base 1. According to the germline V gene, CDR1 reads SGHVS and CDR2 reads FQNEAQ. Library preparation was by the immunoSEQ multiplex PCR assay. TCRdb re-hosts the immuneACCESS table, in-frame sequences only. Its copies lack some clones; in the studies checked, an unresolved V gene accounts for under half of them, and the cause for the rest is not known. This sample lists about 24,000 clones; approximately 85% were detected once. The ten most abundant clones make up roughly 10% of the sample.

The chain employs TRBV7-8 and TRBJ2-2; the D gene assignment is ambiguous. Sequencing was performed on memory (CD45RA-) CD4+ T cells from blood. In light of the paper, this sample's cell subset or site label describes: memory T cells sorted ex vivo from peripheral blood. The sequence was obtained from a human donor in good health. The bases are TGTGCCAGCAGCTTAGCGGCACACGTAACCGGGGAGCTGTTTTTT. It translates as CASSLAAHVTGELFF.